Below are 32 T cell receptor beta chains sequenced from a single sample in a study of blood T cell repertoires in COVID-19. Clones were read by immunoSEQ multiplex PCR, and TCRdb kept only the in-frame ones, dropping some. Here the sample spans tens of thousands of clones, roughly nine tenths being singletons. The source material was peripheral blood. These receptors all stem from a human donor in a cohort sampled during active COVID-19.

This clone was picked up one time. The J gene is TRBJ2-3, the V gene TRBV3-1 (or the pseudogene TRBV3-2); 11 bases are shared with TRBD2. CDR3 length equals 16 residues. In germline, CDR1 is LGHDT, CDR2 YNNKEL (reference sequence). Trimming removed 4 bases from V and 2 bases from J; junction bases left unmatched: 5. In DNA, the CDR3 is TGTGCCAGCAGCCCCCTAGCGGGGGGCTCCACAGATACGCAGTATTTT. The encoded protein is CASSPLAGGSTDTQYF.

The chain carries TRBV11-2 and TRBJ2-3; 13 nucleotides align to TRBD2. This CDR3 comprises 17 residues. With 4 bases clipped from V and 3 bases from J, the junction kept 7 bases outside the gene matches. Germline V lookup: CDR1 SGHAT, CDR2 FQNNGV. The CDR3 nucleotides are TGTGCCAGCAGCTCCCCGACTAGCGGGAGGTATACAGATACGCAGTATTTT. It translates to CASSSPTSGRYTDTQYF.

This chain joins TRBV5-1 and TRBJ2-3, with a possible D match to TRBD2 (6 bases). The CDR3 length is 14 residues. Germline-derived CDR1 and CDR2 are SGHRS and YFSETQ. Trimming took off 3 bases at V and 3 bases at J, with 11 bases between the two ends. CDR3 sequence: CASSYGGMTDTQYF. CDR3 DNA sequence: TGCGCCAGCAGCTATGGGGGGATGACAGATACGCAGTATTTT.

In its sample, this clone was seen a few times. This chain joins TRBV15 and TRBJ2-6; 9 nucleotides line up with TRBD1. Trimming at V came to 0 bases and at J to 3 bases, leaving 9 bases not matched to a gene. From germline, CDR1 is LNHNV and CDR2 YYDKDF (reference sequence). The CDR3 is made up of 19 amino acids. CDR3 sequence reads: CATSRDYRTGVGGANVLTF. CDR3 bases: TGTGCCACCAGCAGAGATTATAGGACAGGGGTCGGTGGGGCCAACGTCCTGACTTTC.

The J gene is TRBJ2-3, the V gene TRBV7-8, with 12 bases matching TRBD2. The CDR3 contains 16 residues. CDR1 is SGHVS, CDR2 FQNEAQ, per germline. V lost 5 bases to trimming and J lost 5 bases; unmatched junction nucleotides: 8. CDR3 nucleotide sequence: TGTGCCAGCAGCGCCCGACTAGCGGGAGTGCTAGATACGCAGTATTTT. Encoded protein: CASSARLAGVLDTQYF.

The chain employs TRBV3-1 (or the pseudogene TRBV3-2) and TRBJ2-7; D may be TRBD1 (6 bases). Germline V CDR1 and CDR2: LGHDT, YNNKEL (reference sequence). V gave up 4 bases and J gave up 3 bases, with 16 bases separating them. The CDR3 is 15 residues long. CDR3 bases: TGTGCCAGCAGCCTACTTAAAGGACAGAACTACGAGCAGTACGTC. Protein: CASSLLKGQNYEQYV.

The chain carries TRBV27 and TRBJ2-1, with TRBD2 identical over 8 bases. The CDR3 sequence is 15 residues long. CDR1 is MNHEY and CDR2 is SMNVEV in the germline V gene (reference sequence). After removal of 5 bases from V and 4 bases from J, the junction contained 7 bases not matched to a gene. The CDR3 region is CASSLTSGNYNEQFF. CDR3 bases: TGTGCCAGCAGTCTAACTAGCGGAAATTACAATGAGCAGTTCTTC.

The chain combines TRBV28 with TRBJ1-1, with D possibly being TRBD1 (5 bases). Trimming took 9 bases from V and 3 from J, leaving 14 bases between them. The germline gives CDR1 MDHEN, CDR2 SYDVKM. This CDR3 is 13 amino acids long. CDR3 sequence: CASGGGRYTEAFF. CDR3 DNA: TGTGCCAGTGGGGGGGGGAGGTACACTGAAGCTTTCTTT.

V is TRBV6-1 and J is TRBJ2-6; D ambiguous. Germline values: CDR1 MNHNS, CDR2 SASEGT. The V end lost 4 bases, the J end lost 0 bases, and 13 bases lay between the germline ends. The CDR3 loop spans 17 amino acids. CDR3 protein: CASSGRGTRSGANVLTF. For the CDR3, the DNA is TGTGCCAGCAGTGGGCGAGGCACCCGCTCTGGGGCCAACGTCCTGACTTTC.

V usage is TRBV24-1 and J usage is TRBJ2-1, with 7 bases aligning to TRBD2. V dropped 3 bases and J dropped 6; count of bases not matched to a gene: 1. The CDR3 totals 13 residues. Germline assignment: CDR1 KGHDR and CDR2 SFDVKD. Written as DNA, the CDR3 is TGTGCCACCAGTGATAGGACTAGCAATGAGCAGTTCTTC. It specifies CATSDRTSNEQFF.

This chain connects TRBV18 to TRBJ2-3; a weak D match, TRBD2 (5 bases). Trimming pared 3 bases from V and 6 bases from J, leaving 19 bases between. The CDR3 is 16 amino acids. Germline CDR1 reads KGHSH; CDR2 reads LQKENI. Here the CDR3 reads CASSPTPSLAGDTQYF. In nucleotides, the CDR3 is TGTGCCAGCTCACCCACCCCCAGCCTAGCCGGGGATACGCAGTATTTT.

J is TRBJ2-5 and V is TRBV5-3, with TRBD1 matching over 8 bases. TRBV5-3 is marked as an open reading frame, function uncertain. This CDR3 has 15 amino acids. Losses at the gene ends were 0 bases for V and 5 bases for J; bases not matched to a gene: 6. CDR3 protein: CARSLGQGRSETQYF. CDR3 sequence (DNA): TGTGCCAGAAGCTTGGGACAGGGGAGATCTGAGACCCAGTACTTC.

The chain couples TRBV29-1 to TRBJ2-3, with 8 bases matching TRBD2. The CDR3 runs 14 residues. Germline lookup yields CDR1 SQVTM and CDR2 ANQGSEA. The junction had 12 bases not matched to a gene; V was cut back by 7 bases and J by 6 bases. CDR3 bases: TGCAGCGCCGGAACGGGACTAGAAATGGATACGCAGTATTTT. Its protein product is CSAGTGLEMDTQYF.

The chain carries TRBV19 and TRBJ1-4; D unresolved. The germline gives CDR1 LNHDA, CDR2 SQIVND (reference sequence). Trimming cost V 4 bases and J 0 bases, with 9 bases left between them. This CDR3 region has 15 residues. The CDR3 DNA reads as TGTGCCAGTAGTAAACCAGGTACAACTAATGAAAAACTGTTTTTT. This sequence encodes CASSKPGTTNEKLFF.

Here the CDR3 reads CASLNGRGLYNEQFF. Here the CDR3 DNA reads TGTGCCAGTTTAAACGGCAGGGGGCTCTACAATGAGCAGTTCTTC. V and J are TRBV28 and TRBJ2-1; 8 bases fit TRBD1. Germline V gene data show CDR1 as MDHEN and CDR2 as SYDVKM. CDR3 length equals 15 residues. Trimming removed 9 bases from V and 3 bases from J; junction bases left unmatched: 10.

The V and J genes are TRBV5-6 and TRBJ2-1; 7 nucleotides align to TRBD2. The junction had 8 bases not matched to a gene; V was cut back by 2 bases and J by 6 bases. Germline CDR1 reads SGHDT; CDR2 reads YYEEEE. The CDR3 runs 15 residues. Here the CDR3 DNA reads TGTGCCAGCAGCTTCTTAGGGGAGGGACGCAATGAGCAGTTCTTC. It is translated as CASSFLGEGRNEQFF.

J is TRBJ1-4 and V is TRBV5-1, with TRBD1 matching 7 bases. The length of the CDR3 is 15 residues. In germline, CDR1 is SGHRS, CDR2 YFSETQ. J lost 7 bases, V lost 0 bases, and 6 bases had no gene match. The CDR3 is CASSLVEGAVEKLFF. CDR3 sequence (DNA): TGCGCCAGCAGCTTGGTCGAGGGGGCAGTTGAAAAACTGTTTTTT.

The chain joins TRBV3-1 (or the pseudogene TRBV3-2) to TRBJ1-5; no definite D call. Trimming stripped 1 base from V and 7 bases from J, with 8 bases between. CDR1 is LGHDT, CDR2 YNNKEL, per germline (reference sequence). This CDR3 is 13 amino acids long. The CDR3 DNA is TGTGCCAGCAGCCAAGGGCGGGAACAGCCCCAGCATTTT. This encodes CASSQGREQPQHF.

V and J are TRBV6-5 and TRBJ1-1; D gene unclear. Germline V CDR1 and CDR2: MNHEY, SVGAGI. The CDR3 contains 11 residues. Between the trimmed V and J ends, which lost 5 bases and 11 bases, there was a span of 12 bases. DNA for the CDR3: TGTGCCAGCAGTCAGTCATCTAGGGCTTTCTTT. It yields the protein CASSQSSRAFF.

The chain joins TRBV7-2 to TRBJ1-1; D ambiguous. Per germline, CDR1 SGHTA and CDR2 FQGNSA. This CDR3 has 14 residues. Trimming cost V 4 bases and J 4 bases, with 13 bases left between them. The CDR3 DNA sequence: TGTGCCAGCAGCTCCCAGGTCGGAGGCACTGAAGCTTTCTTT. It is translated as CASSSQVGGTEAFF.

The gene calls are TRBV29-1 and TRBJ2-2; 10 bases fit TRBD1. CDR1 is SQVTM, CDR2 ANQGSEA, per germline. V lost 6 bases, J lost 4 bases, and 14 bases stayed unmatched. The CDR3 has 17 amino acids. The DNA of the CDR3 is TGCAGCGTCGCCAACAACCTTGGACAGGGGGGCACCGGGGAGCTGTTTTTT. This encodes CSVANNLGQGGTGELFF.

This chain connects TRBV27 to TRBJ2-3; weak D call: TRBD1 (6 bases). The CDR3 is made up of 14 amino acids. Trimming stripped 6 bases from V and 2 bases from J, with 12 bases between. Germline CDR1 MNHEY, CDR2 SMNVEV (reference sequence). The CDR3 spells CASRKQGNTDTQYF. The CDR3, as DNA: TGTGCCAGCAGAAAACAGGGAAACACAGATACGCAGTATTTT.

The chain carries TRBV6-5 and TRBJ2-2; D call uncertain. The germline gives CDR1 MNHEY, CDR2 SVGAGI. The CDR3 loop spans 13 amino acids. Trimming took 5 bases from V and 4 from J, leaving 8 bases between them. CDR3 sequence (DNA): TGTGCCAGCAGTAGGTACAGCACCGGGGAGCTGTTTTTT. Translated: CASSRYSTGELFF.

The J gene is TRBJ1-1, the V gene TRBV11-3; perhaps TRBD1 as D (6 bases). Germline-derived CDR1 and CDR2 are SGHNT and YENEEA. Trimming removed 0 bases at V and 6 bases at J, with 14 bases between. This CDR3 region has 15 residues. This CDR3 is CASSLEVAGVSEAFF. The DNA of the CDR3 is TGTGCCAGCAGCTTAGAGGTTGCAGGGGTTTCTGAAGCTTTCTTT.

The V call is TRBV19, the J call TRBJ2-3, with D uncertain. The CDR3 covers 11 residues. With 10 bases removed from V and 5 bases from J, the gap between germline ends came to 10 bases. Germline V gene sequence: CDR1 LNHDA, CDR2 SQIVND (reference sequence). The CDR3 nucleotides read TGTGCCACCAGCCCGGGAGATACGCAGTATTTT. As protein: CATSPGDTQYF.

The V call is TRBV19, the J call TRBJ1-1, with 7 bases that match TRBD1. V lost 1 base, J lost 11 bases, and 7 bases stayed unmatched. There are 13 residues in the CDR3. Germline V gives CDR1 LNHDA, CDR2 SQIVND (reference sequence). This chain's CDR3 is CASSIVLDRQAFF. In DNA form, the CDR3 reads TGTGCCAGTAGTATAGTTCTGGACAGGCAGGCTTTCTTT.

The chain uses TRBV7-9 and TRBJ2-3; 8 bases are a match to TRBD2. The CDR3 consists of 14 residues. The germline CDR1 and CDR2 sequences are SEHNR and FQNEAQ (reference sequence). V lost 6 bases, J lost 2 bases, and 4 bases stayed unmatched. For the CDR3, the DNA is TGTGCCAGCAGGTCGGGGGGGGACACAGATACGCAGTATTTT. Protein: CASRSGGDTDTQYF. Supplemented by reference TRBV7-9 and TRBJ2-3, the full variable domain reads DTGVSQNPRHKITKRGQNVTFRCDPISEHNRLYWYRQTLGQGPEFLTYFQNEAQLEKSRLLSDRFSAERPKGSFSTLEIQRTEQGDSAMYLCASRSGGDTDTQYFGPGTRLTVL.

The chain's CDR3 is CASRSGPGGTDTQYF. CDR3 DNA: TGTGCCAGCAGGTCCGGCCCCGGAGGAACAGATACGCAGTATTTT. V usage is TRBV6-5 and J usage is TRBJ2-3, with D maybe TRBD2 (5 bases). The germline gives CDR1 MNHEY, CDR2 SVGAGI. CDR3 length: 15 amino acids. Trimming pared 6 bases from V and 3 bases from J, leaving 16 bases between.

The chain links TRBV5-1 to TRBJ2-5; 8 nucleotides match TRBD2. The germline V gene encodes CDR1 SGHRS and CDR2 YFSETQ. The ends lost 2 bases at V and 4 bases at J; junction bases unmatched: 7. The CDR3 length is 15 residues. The CDR3 region is CASSFLTGGGETQYF. In DNA form, the CDR3 reads TGCGCCAGCAGCTTCCTCACCGGGGGGGGAGAGACCCAGTACTTC.

The rearrangement uses TRBV9 and TRBJ2-5; 9 bases match TRBD2. V was pared by 0 bases and J by 2 bases, with 5 bases of the junction left unmatched. The germline CDR1 and CDR2 sequences are SGDLS and YYNGEE. The CDR3 has 16 residues. The CDR3 sequence: CASSVDPSGTQETQYF. In DNA, the CDR3 is TGTGCCAGCAGCGTAGACCCTAGCGGGACTCAAGAGACCCAGTACTTC.

The chain carries TRBV23-1 and TRBJ1-4, with D perhaps matching TRBD1 (5 bases). TRBV23-1 is an ORF, and what it does is uncertain. This CDR3 comprises 16 residues. The ends were cut back, 0 bases at V and 5 bases at J, with 13 bases in the middle. CDR3 in DNA: TGCGCCAGCAGTCAATCGTCAGACAGCTCAAATGAAAAACTGTTTTTT. Its translation is CASSQSSDSSNEKLFF.

This chain joins TRBV5-4 and TRBJ2-2; TRBD2 aligns across 7 bases. Trimming removed 2 bases from V and 0 bases from J; junction bases left unmatched: 4. Germline V CDR1 and CDR2: SGHNT, YYREEE (reference sequence). There are 16 residues in the CDR3. CDR3 sequence reads: CASSFPTSANTGELFF. The CDR3 DNA reads as TGTGCCAGCAGCTTTCCTACTAGCGCGAACACCGGGGAGCTGTTTTTT.